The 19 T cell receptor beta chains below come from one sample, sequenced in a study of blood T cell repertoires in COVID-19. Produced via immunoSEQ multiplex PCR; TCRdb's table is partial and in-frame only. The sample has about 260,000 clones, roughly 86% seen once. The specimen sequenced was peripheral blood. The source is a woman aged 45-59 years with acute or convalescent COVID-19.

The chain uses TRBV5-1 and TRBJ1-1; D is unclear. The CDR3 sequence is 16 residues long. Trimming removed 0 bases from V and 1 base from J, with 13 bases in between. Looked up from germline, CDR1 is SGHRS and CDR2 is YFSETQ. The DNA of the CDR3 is TGCGCCAGCAGCTTGGGGGCGAGTCCCCCGAACACTGAAGCTTTCTTT. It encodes CASSLGASPPNTEAFF.

Written as DNA, the CDR3 is TGTGCCAGCAGCTTTGAACAGGGGAACTACAATGAGCAGTTCTTC. It encodes CASSFEQGNYNEQFF. The rearrangement joins TRBV7-9 to TRBJ2-1, with TRBD1 matching 7 bases. CDR3 size: 15 residues. CDR1 and CDR2 from the germline V gene are SEHNR and FQNEAQ (reference sequence). The V gene end was trimmed by 3 bases and the J gene end by 3 bases; junction bases not matched to a gene: 5.

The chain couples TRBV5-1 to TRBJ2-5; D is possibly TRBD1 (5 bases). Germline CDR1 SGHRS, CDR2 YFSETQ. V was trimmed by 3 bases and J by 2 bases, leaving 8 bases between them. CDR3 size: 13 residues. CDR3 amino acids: CASSSRAQETQYF. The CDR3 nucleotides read TGCGCCAGCAGCTCCAGGGCACAAGAGACCCAGTACTTC.

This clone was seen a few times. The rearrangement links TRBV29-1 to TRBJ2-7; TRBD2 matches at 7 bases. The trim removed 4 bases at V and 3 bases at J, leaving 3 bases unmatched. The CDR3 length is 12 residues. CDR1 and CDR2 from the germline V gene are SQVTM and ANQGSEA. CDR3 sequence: CSVVLAVYEQYF. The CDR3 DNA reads TGCAGCGTTGTTCTAGCGGTCTACGAGCAGTACTTC.

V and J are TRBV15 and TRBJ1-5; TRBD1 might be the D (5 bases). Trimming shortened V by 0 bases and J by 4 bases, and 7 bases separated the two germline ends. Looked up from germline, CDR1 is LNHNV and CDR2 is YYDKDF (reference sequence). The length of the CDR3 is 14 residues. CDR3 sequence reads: CATSRDRGNQPQHF. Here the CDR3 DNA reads TGTGCCACCAGCAGAGATAGGGGTAATCAGCCCCAGCATTTT.

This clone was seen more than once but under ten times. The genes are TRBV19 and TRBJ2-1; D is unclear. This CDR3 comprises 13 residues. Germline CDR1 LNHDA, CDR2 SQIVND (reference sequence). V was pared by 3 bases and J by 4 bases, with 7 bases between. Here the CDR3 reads CASSIGVYNEQFF. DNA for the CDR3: TGTGCCAGTAGTATTGGAGTTTACAATGAGCAGTTCTTC.

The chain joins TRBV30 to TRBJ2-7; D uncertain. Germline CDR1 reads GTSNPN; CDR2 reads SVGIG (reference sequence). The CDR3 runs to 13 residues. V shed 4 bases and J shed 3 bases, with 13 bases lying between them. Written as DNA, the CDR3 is TGTGCCTGGAATTCCATTCTAAACTACGAGCAGTACTTC. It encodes CAWNSILNYEQYF.

CDR3 residues: CASSPQADGYEQYF. Written as DNA, the CDR3 is TGTGCCAGCTCACCCCAGGCTGACGGCTACGAGCAGTACTTC. This chain links TRBV18 with TRBJ2-7; the D is unclear. The CDR3 covers 14 residues. Germline V gene data show CDR1 as KGHSH and CDR2 as LQKENI. Trimming removed 3 bases at V and 3 bases at J, with 12 bases between.

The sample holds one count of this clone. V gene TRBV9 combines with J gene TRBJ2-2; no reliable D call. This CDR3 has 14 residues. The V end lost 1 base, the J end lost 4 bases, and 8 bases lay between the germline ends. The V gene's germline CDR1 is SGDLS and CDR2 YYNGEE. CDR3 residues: CASSVQVITGELFF. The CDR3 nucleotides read TGTGCCAGCAGCGTACAGGTGATCACCGGGGAGCTGTTTTTT.

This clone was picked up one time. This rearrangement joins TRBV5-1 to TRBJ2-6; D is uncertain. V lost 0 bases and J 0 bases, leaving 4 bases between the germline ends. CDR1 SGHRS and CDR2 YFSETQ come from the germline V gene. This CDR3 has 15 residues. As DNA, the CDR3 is TGCGCCAGCAGCTTGGGTCTCTCTGGGGCCAACGTCCTGACTTTC. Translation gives CASSLGLSGANVLTF.

The CDR3 region has the DNA TGTGCCTGGAATTCCGCCCGGGGGGAAAAACTGTTTTTT. Amino acid sequence: CAWNSARGEKLFF. The chain has TRBV30 and TRBJ1-4; TRBD1 is a possible D gene (5 bases). CDR1 is GTSNPN and CDR2 is SVGIG in the germline V gene (reference sequence). Trimming cost V 4 bases and J 8 bases, with 14 bases left between them. CDR3 length: 13 residues.

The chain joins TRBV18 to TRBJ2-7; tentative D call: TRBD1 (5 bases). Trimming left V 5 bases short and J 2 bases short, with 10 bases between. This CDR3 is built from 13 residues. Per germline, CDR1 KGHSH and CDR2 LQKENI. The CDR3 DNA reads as TGTGCCAGCTCAACCAGGGATACCTACGAGCAGTACTTC. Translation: CASSTRDTYEQYF.

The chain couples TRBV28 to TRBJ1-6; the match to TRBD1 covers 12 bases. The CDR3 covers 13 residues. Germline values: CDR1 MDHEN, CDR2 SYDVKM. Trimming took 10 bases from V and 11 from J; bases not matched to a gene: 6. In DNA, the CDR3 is TGTGCCACACTGGGACAGGGGGCTACACCCCTCCACTTT. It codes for CATLGQGATPLHF.

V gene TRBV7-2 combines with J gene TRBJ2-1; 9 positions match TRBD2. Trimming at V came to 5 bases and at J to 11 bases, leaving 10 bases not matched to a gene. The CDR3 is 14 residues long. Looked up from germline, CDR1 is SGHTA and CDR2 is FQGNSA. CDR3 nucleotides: TGTGCCAGCAGCCTGTCGAATAGCGGGAGCCAGCAGTTCTTC. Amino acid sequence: CASSLSNSGSQQFF.

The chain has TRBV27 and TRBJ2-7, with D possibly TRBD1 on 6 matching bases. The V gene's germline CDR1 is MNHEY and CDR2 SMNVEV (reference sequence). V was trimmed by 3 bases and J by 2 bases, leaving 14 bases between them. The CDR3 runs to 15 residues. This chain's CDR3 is CASSFSGQRTYEQYF. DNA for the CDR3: TGTGCCAGCAGTTTCAGTGGACAGCGCACCTACGAGCAGTACTTC.

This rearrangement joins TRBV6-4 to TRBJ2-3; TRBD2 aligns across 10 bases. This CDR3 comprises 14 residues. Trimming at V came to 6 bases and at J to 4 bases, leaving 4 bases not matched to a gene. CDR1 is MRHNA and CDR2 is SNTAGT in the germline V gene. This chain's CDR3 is CASRPSGSADTQYF. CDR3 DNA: TGTGCCAGCAGACCTAGCGGGAGTGCAGATACGCAGTATTTT.

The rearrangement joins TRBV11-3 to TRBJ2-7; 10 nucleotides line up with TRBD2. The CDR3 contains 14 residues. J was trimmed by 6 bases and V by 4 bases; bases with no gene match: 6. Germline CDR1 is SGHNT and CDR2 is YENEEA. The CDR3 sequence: CASSYLGLAIEQYF. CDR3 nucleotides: TGTGCCAGCAGCTATTTGGGACTAGCGATCGAGCAGTACTTC.

The CDR3 bases are TGTGCCAGCTCGGACGGGATCTATGGCTACACCTTC. This encodes CASSDGIYGYTF. The V call is TRBV18, the J call TRBJ1-2; D not certain. The CDR3 covers 12 residues. Trimming cost V 6 bases and J 4 bases, with 9 bases left between them. From germline, CDR1 is KGHSH and CDR2 LQKENI.

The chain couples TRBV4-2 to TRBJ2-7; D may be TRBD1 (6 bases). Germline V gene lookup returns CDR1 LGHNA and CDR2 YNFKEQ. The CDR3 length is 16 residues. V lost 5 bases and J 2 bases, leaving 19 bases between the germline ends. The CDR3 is CASSSSAGQPAYEQYF. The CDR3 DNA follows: TGTGCCAGCAGCTCCTCGGCCGGACAGCCAGCCTACGAGCAGTACTTC.